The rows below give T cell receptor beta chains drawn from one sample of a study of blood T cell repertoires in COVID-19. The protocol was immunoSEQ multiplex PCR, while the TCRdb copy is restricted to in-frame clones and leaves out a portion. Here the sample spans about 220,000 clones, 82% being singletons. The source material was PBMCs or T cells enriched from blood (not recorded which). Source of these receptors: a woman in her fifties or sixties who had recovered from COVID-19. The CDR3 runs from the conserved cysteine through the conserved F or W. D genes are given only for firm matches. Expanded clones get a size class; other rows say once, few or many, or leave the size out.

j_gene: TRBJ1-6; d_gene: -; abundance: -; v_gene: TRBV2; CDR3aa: CASSDSLSYNSPLHF; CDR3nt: TGTGCCAGCAGTGATAGCCTCTCCTATAATTCACCCCTCCACTTT
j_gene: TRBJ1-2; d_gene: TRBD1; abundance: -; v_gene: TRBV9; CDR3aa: CASSGRTGSWGYTF; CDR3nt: TGTGCCAGCAGCGGGAGGACAGGGTCGTGGGGCTACACCTTC
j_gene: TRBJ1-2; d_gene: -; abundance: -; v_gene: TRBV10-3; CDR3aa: CAISERSGYGYTF; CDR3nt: TGTGCCATCAGTGAACGGTCCGGCTATGGCTACACCTTC
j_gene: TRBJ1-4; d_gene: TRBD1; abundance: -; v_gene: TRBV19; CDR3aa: CASNQQGGVEKLFF; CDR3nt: TGTGCCAGTAACCAACAGGGGGGAGTGGAAAAACTGTTTTTT
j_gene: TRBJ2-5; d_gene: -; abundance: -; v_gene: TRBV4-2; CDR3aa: CASSQDLWGRGTQYF; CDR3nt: TGTGCCAGCAGCCAAGACTTATGGGGCAGGGGGACCCAGTACTTC
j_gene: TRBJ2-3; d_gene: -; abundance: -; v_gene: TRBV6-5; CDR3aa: CASSDSGVNTQYF; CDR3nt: TGTGCCAGCAGTGACTCAGGGGTAAATACGCAGTATTTT
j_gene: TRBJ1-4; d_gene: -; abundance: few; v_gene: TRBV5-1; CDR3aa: CASSLVTGLNEKLFF; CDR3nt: TGCGCCAGCAGCTTGGTTACAGGGCTTAATGAAAAACTGTTTTTT
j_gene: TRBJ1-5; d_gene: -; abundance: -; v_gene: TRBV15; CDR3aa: CATSRTQGVNQPQHF; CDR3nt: TGTGCCACCAGCAGAACCCAGGGTGTGAATCAGCCCCAGCATTTT
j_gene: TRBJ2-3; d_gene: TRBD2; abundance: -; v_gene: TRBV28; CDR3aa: CASSLPPDAGGTDTQYF; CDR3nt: TGTGCCAGCAGTTTGCCCCCAGACGCGGGGGGCACAGATACGCAGTATTTT
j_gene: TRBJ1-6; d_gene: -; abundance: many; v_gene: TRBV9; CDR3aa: CASSQDREWYNSPLHF; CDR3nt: TGTGCCAGCAGCCAAGACAGAGAATGGTATAATTCACCCCTCCACTTT
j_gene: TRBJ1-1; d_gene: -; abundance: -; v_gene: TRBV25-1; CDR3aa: CASRALTAEAFF; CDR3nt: TGTGCCAGCAGGGCATTAACCGCTGAAGCTTTCTTT
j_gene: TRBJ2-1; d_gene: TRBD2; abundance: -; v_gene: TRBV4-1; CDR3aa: CASSLAGALYNEQFF; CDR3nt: TGCGCCAGCAGCCTAGCGGGAGCGCTTTACAATGAGCAGTTCTTC
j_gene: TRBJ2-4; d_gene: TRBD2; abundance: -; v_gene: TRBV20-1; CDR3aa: CSASSLAGGPDVKNIQYF; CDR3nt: TGCAGTGCTAGTTCTCTAGCGGGGGGGCCAGATGTCAAAAACATTCAGTACTTC
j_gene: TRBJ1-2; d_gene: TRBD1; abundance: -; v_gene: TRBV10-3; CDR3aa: CAISPGTGGVRSGYTF; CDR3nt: TGTGCCATCAGTCCCGGGACAGGGGGAGTGAGAAGCGGCTACACCTTC
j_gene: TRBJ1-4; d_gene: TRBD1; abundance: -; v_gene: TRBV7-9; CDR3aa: CASSLVQGGEKLFF; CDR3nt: TGTGCCAGCAGCTTAGTACAGGGGGGTGAAAAACTGTTTTTT
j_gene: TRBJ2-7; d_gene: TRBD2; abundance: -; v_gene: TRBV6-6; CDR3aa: CASSPLGTSGTTKGTYEQYF; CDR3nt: TGTGCCAGCAGTCCCCTCGGAACTAGCGGGACTACAAAGGGGACCTACGAGCAGTACTTC
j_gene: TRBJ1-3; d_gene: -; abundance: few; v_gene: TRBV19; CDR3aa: CASSIGANTPGNTIYF; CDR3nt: TGTGCCAGTAGTATAGGGGCCAATACGCCTGGAAACACCATATATTTT
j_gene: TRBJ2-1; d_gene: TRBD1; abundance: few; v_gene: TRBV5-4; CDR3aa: CASSLGTGGYNEQFF; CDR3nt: TGTGCCAGCAGCTTGGGGACAGGGGGGTACAATGAGCAGTTCTTC
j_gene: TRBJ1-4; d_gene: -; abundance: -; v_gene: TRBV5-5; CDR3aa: CASSFQAKTNEKLFF; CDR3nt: TGTGCCAGCAGCTTTCAGGCAAAAACTAATGAAAAACTGTTTTTT
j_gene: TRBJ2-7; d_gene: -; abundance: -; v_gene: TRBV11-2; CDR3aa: CASSVTTGLQYEQYF; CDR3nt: TGTGCCAGCAGCGTTACCACCGGACTCCAATACGAGCAGTACTTC
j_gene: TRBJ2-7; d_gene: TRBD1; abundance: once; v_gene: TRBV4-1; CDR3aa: CASSQDLIGTATYEQYF; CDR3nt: TGCGCCAGCAGCCAAGATCTTATAGGGACAGCAACCTACGAGCAGTACTTC
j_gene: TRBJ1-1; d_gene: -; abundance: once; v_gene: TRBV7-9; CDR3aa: CASSLKGEAFF; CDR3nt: TGTGCCAGCAGCTTAAAGGGGGAAGCTTTCTTT
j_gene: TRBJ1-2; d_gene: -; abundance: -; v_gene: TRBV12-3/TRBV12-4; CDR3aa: CASSPPVANGYTF; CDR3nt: TGTGCCAGCAGCCCACCGGTTGCCAATGGCTACACCTTC
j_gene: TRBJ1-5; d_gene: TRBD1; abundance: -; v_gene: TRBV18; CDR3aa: CASSGVRGDGNQPQHF; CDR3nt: TGTGCCAGCTCAGGCGTCAGGGGGGACGGCAATCAGCCCCAGCATTTT
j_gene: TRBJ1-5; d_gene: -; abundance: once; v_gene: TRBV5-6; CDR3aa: CASSLGGGGQPQHF; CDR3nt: TGTGCCAGCAGCTTGGGGGGGGGCGGTCAGCCCCAGCATTTT
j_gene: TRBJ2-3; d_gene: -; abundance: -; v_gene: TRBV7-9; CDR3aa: CASSLARGGDTDTQYF; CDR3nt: TGTGCCAGCAGCTTAGCTAGAGGAGGAGACACAGATACGCAGTATTTT
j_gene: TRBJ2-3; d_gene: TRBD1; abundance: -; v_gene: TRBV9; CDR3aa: CASSVLTGLSTDTQYF; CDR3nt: TGTGCCAGCAGCGTCCTGACAGGGCTAAGCACAGATACGCAGTATTTT
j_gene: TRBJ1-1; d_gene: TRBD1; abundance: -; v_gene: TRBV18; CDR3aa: CASSSRQGEEVTEAFF; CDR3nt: TGTGCCAGCTCATCCCGACAGGGCGAGGAGGTGACTGAAGCTTTCTTT